The clone carrying this T cell receptor beta chain was recorded many times. The antigen is not known. Via MiXCR, TCRdb re-called the reads, giving one row per CDR3 protein. The data show over 45,000 distinct CDR3 sequences, with approximately 20% seen just once and approximately 55% held by the top ten. The source of the sample is a study of T cell repertoires in cytomegalovirus infection. Study summary: In the study, CMV epitopes included recently identified HLA-C-restricted and well-studied HLA-B-restricted ones. Both a matching HLA type and CMV infection were indicated by public TCR beta signatures.

Findings and caveats of the study: HLA-C-restricted, CMV-specific TCR beta clonotypes were dominant ex vivo.

The starting material was CD8+ T cells from cultured PBMCs, obtained from culture after CMV antigen stimulation. The TCR originated in a human donor in good health (CMV status not recorded). Some clones in this sample may be carry-over from other donors' samples.

Here the CDR3 reads CASSLRTSGVLYEQYF. CDR3 DNA sequence: TGTGCCAGCAGTCTCCGGACTAGCGGGGTACTTTACGAGCAGTACTTC. V is TRBV28 and J is TRBJ2-7, with TRBD2 identical over 12 bases. J was trimmed by 4 bases and V by 5 bases; bases with no gene match: 9. The CDR3 spans 16 residues. The V gene's germline CDR1 is MDHEN and CDR2 SYDVKM.